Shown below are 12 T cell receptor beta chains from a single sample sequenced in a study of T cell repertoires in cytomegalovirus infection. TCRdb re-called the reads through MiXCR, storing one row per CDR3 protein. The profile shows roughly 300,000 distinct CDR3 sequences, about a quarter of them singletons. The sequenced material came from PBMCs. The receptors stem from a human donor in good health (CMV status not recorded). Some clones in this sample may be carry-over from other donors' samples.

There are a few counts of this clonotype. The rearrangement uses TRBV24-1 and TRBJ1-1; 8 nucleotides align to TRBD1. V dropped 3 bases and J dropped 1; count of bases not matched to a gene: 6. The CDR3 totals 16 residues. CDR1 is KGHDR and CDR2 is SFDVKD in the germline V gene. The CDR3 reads CATSDTRTGSNTEAFF. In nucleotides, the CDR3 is TGTGCCACCAGTGATACCCGGACAGGGTCGAACACTGAAGCTTTCTTT.

This CDR3 reads CASSAGDYQYEQYF. CDR3 sequence (DNA): TGCGCCAGCAGCGCAGGGGACTACCAATACGAGCAGTACTTC. The chain carries TRBV5-1 and TRBJ2-7, with D possibly being TRBD2 (7 bases). Deletions cut 4 bases from V and 4 bases from J, with 15 bases between. This CDR3 has 14 amino acids. Germline V gene sequence: CDR1 SGHRS, CDR2 YFSETQ.

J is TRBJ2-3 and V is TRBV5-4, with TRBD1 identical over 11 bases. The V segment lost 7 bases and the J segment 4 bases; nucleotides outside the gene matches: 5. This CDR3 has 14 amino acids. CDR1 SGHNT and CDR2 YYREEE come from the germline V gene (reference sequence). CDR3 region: CASGGTGGSDTQYF. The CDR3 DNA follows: TGTGCCAGCGGCGGGACAGGGGGGTCAGATACGCAGTATTTT.

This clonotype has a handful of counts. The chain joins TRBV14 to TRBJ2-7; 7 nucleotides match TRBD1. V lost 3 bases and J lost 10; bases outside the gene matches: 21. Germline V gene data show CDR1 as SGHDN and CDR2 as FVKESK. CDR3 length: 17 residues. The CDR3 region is CASSHHFAGTESTSQYF. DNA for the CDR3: TGTGCCAGCAGCCACCACTTCGCCGGGACAGAGTCTACGAGTCAGTACTTC.

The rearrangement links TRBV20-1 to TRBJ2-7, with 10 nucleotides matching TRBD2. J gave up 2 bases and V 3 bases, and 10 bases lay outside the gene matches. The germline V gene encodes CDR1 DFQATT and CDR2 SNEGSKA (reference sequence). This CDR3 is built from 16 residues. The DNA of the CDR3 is TGCAGTGCTAGTAGCGGGAGGACCTCTTTAGCCTACGAGCAGTACTTC. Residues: CSASSGRTSLAYEQYF.

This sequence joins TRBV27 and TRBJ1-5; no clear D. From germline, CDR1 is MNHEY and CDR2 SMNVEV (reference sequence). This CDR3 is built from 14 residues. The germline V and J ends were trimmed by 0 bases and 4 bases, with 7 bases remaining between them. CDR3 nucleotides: TGTGCCAGCAGTTTATCTTGGTATAATCAGCCCCAGCATTTT. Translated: CASSLSWYNQPQHF.

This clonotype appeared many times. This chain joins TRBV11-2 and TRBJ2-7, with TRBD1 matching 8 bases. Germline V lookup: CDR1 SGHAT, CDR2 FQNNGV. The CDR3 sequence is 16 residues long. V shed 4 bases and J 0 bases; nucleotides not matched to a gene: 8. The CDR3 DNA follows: TGTGCCAGCAGCTCGGACCCGGACAGGGCCTCCTACGAGCAGTACTTC. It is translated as CASSSDPDRASYEQYF.

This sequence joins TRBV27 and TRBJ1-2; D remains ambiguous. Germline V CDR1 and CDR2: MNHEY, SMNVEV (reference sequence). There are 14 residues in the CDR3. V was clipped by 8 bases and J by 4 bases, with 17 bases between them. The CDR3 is CASRPAGESYGYTF. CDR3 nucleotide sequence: TGTGCCAGCCGACCGGCAGGCGAAAGCTATGGCTACACCTTC.

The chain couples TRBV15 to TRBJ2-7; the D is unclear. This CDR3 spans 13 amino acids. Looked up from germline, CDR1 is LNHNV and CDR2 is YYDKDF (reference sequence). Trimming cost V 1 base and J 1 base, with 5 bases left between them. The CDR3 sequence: CATSRGRSYEQYF. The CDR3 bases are TGTGCCACCAGCAGAGGACGGTCCTACGAGCAGTACTTC.

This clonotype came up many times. The CDR3 spells CASSLYPDSNYGYTF. CDR3 DNA: TGTGCCAGCAGCTTGTACCCGGACAGTAACTATGGCTACACCTTC. The chain links TRBV11-2 to TRBJ1-2, with D perhaps matching TRBD1 (6 bases). V was trimmed by 3 bases and J by 1 base, leaving 12 bases between them. This CDR3 has 15 residues. In germline, CDR1 is SGHAT, CDR2 FQNNGV.

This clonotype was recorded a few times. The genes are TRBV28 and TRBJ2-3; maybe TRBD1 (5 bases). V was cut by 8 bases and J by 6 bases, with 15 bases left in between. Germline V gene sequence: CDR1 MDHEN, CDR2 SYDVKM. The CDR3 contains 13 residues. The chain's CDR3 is CASLDRQTDTQYF. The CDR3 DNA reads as TGTGCCAGCTTAGACCGACAGACGGATACGCAGTATTTT. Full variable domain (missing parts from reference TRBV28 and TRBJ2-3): DVKVTQSSRYLVKRTGEKVFLECVQDMDHENMFWYRQDPGLGLRLIYFSYDVKMKEKGDIPEGYSVSREKKERFSLILESASTNQTSMYLCASLDRQTDTQYFGPGTRLTVL.

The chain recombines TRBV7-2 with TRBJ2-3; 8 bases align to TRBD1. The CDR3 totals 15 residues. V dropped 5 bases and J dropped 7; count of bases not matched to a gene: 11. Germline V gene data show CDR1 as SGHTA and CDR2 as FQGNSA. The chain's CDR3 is CASSTRQGKGNTQYF. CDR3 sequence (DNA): TGTGCCAGCAGCACCCGACAGGGGAAAGGAAATACGCAGTATTTT.